The following is a T cell receptor (beta chain) sequence with its context. Its antigen is unidentified. The junction does not match germline at one end; this may be a read error. The record originates from a study of T cell repertoires in cytomegalovirus infection. Study-level information: Public TCR beta signatures were indicative of both CMV infection and a matching HLA type.

The CDR3 has 15 amino acids. TCRdb used MiXCR to reprocess the reads, holding one entry per CDR3 protein. Seen here are some 940,000 distinct CDR3 sequences, less than 35% observed once, and the top ten hold 11% to 15%. Material: cultured CD8+ T cells from PBMCs, obtained from culture after CMV antigen stimulation. The clonotype originates from a human donor in good health (CMV status not recorded). Some clones in this sample may be carry-over from other donors' samples. This rearrangement joins TRBV12-3 or TRBV12-4 to TRBJ2-1; 10 bases line up with TRBD2. Here the CDR3 DNA reads TGTGCCGGCAGTTTAACTAGCGGGGTTTACAATGAGCAGTTCTTC. It codes for CAGSLTSGVYNEQFF.